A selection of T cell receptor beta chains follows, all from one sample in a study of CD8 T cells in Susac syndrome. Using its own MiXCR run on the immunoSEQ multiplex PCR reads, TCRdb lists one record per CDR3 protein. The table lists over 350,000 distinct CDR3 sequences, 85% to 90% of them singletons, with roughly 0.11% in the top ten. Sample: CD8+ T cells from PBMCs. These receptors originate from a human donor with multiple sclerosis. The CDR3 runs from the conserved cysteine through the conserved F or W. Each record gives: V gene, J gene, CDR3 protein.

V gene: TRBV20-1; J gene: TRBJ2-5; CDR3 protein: CSARGTSGRGEETQYF
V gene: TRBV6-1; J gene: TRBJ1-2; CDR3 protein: CASSDRTDYGYTF
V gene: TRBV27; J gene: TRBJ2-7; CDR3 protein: CASRRGTGGTDEQYF
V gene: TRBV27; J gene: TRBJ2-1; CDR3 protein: CASSPRLFTSEQFF
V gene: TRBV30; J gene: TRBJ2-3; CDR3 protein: CAWSSGGADTQYF
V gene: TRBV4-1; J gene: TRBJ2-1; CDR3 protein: CASSQGAPGLAYNEQFF
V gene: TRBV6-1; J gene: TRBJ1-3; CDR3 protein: CASSEGRDRVGNTIYF
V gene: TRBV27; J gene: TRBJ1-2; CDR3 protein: CASSLTSGLNYGYTF
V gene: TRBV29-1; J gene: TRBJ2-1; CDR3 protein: CSVDGTSGRAEYNEQFF
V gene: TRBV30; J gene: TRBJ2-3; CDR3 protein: CAVWPRGATDTQYF
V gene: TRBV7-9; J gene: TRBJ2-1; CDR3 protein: CASSAWDRGNYNEQFF
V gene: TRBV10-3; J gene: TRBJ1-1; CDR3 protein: CAISEVHGLNTEAFF
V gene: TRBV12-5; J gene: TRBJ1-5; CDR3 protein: CASGPPGVNQPQHF
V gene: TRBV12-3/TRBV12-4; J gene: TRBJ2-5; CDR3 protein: CASSLETGYQETQYF
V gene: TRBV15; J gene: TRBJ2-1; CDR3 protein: CATSRDQGGSYNEQFF
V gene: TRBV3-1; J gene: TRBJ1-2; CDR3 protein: CASSQGGTDRGYTF
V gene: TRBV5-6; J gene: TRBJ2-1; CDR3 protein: CASSYRAGGYNEQFF
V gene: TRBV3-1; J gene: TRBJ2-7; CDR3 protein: CASSPEPDSYEQYF
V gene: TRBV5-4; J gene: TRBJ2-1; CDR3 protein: CASSSLDGLYNEQFF
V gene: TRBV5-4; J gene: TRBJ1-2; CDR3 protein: CASNSRDSYGYTF
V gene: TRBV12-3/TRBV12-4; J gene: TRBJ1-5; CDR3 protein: CASSFGGASGQPQHF
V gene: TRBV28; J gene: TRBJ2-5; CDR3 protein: CASSLGPPATQYF
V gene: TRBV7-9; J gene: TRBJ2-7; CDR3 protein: CASSRADGDYEQYF
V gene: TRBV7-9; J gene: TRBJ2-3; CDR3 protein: CASSSLAETDTQYF
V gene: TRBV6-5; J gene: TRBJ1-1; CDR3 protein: CASSFRAEITEAFF
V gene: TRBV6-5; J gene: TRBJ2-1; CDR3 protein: CASSYGDSLNEQFF
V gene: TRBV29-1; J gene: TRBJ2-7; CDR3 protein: CSVQEQGEQYF
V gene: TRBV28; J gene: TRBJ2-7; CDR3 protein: CASSLPGTARNYEQYF
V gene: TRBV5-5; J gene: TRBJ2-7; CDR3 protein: CASSPGQGSHEQYF
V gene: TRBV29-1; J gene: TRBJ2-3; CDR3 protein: CSVEDQDTQYF
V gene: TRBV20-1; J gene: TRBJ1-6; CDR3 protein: CSARDPDRGYNSPLHF
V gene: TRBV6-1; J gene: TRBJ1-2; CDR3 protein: CASRGLIEGYTF
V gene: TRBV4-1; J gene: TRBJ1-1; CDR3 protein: CASSQDWGNTEAFF
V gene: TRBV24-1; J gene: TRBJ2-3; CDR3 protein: CATSDPGLAGDTQYF
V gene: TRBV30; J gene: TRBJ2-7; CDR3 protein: CAWSVEGTGTHEQYF
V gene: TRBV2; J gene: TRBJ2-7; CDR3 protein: CASTWRMDEQYF
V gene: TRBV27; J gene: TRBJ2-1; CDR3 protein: CASSLNYDSSYNEQFF
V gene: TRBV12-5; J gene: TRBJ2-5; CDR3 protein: CASGFQTGLAESPYF
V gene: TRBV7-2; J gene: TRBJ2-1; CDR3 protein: CASSLALAGGRSSYNEQFF
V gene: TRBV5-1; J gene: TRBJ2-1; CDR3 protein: CASSLDANYNEQFF
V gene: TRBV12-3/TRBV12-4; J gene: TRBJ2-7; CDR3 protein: CASSLTGADYEQYF
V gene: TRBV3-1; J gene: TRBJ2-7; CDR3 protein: CASSQGTGVNEQYF
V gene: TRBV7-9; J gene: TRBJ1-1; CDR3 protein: CASSIQRVAEAFF
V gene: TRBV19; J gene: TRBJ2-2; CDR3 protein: CAARTSGNRELFF
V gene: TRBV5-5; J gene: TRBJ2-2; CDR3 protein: CASSSGNSAGELFF
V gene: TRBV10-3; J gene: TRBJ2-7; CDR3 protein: CAISGRPYEQYF
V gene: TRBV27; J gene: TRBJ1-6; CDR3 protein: CASSLWGGLNSPLHF
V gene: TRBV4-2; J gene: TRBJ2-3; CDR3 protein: CASSQYTDTQYF
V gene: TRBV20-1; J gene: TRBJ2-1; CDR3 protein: CSAQRASGWAAYNEQFF
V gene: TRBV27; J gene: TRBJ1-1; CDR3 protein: CASSLGEGTEAFF
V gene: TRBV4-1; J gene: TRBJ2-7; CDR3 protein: CASSQDLGQGNYEQYF
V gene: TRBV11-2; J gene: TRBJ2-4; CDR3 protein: CASSLRWGANIQYF
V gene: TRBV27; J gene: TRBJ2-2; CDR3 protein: CASSLPAPGELFF